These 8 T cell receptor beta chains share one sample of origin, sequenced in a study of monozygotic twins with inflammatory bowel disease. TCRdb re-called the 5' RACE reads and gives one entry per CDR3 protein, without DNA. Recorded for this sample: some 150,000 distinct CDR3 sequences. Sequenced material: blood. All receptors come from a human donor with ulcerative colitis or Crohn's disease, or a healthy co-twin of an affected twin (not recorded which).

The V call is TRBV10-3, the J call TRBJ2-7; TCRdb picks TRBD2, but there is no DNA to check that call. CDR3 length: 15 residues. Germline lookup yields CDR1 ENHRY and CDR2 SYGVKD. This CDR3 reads CAISGVAGGGEEQYF.

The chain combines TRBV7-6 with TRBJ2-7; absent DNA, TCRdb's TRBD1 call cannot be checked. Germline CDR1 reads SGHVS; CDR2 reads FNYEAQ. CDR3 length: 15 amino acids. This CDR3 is CASSLADRGVYEQYF. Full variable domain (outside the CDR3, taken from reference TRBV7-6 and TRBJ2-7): GAGVSQSPRYKVTKRGQDVALRCDPISGHVSLYWYRQALGQGPEFLTYFNYEAQQDKSGLPNDRFSAERPEGSISTLTIQRTEQRDSAMYRCASSLADRGVYEQYFGPGTRLTVT.

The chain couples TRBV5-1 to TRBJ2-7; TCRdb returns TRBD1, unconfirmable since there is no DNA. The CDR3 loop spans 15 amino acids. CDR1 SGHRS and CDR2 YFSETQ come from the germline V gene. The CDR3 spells CASSTGQLSSYEQYF.

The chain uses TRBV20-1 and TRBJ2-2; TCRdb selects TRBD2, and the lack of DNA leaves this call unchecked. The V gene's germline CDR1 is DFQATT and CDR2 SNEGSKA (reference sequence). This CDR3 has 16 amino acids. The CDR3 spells CSASGRLAGPQGELFF.

CDR3 region: CASSLGQMNTEAFF. The rearrangement links TRBV5-4 to TRBJ1-1. This CDR3 spans 14 amino acids. Germline V gene data show CDR1 as SGHNT and CDR2 as YYREEE (reference sequence).

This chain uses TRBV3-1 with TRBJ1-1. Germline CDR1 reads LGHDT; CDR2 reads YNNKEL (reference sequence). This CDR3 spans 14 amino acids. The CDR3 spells CASSQGWGNTEAFF.

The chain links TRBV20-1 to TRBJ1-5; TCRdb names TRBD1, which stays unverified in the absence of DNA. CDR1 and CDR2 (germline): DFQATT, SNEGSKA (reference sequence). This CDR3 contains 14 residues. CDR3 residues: CSVPMSVGHQPQHF.

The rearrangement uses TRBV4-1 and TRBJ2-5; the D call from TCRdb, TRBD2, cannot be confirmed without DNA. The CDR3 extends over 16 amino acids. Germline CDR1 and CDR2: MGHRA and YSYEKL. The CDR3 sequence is CASSQGGGRASETQYF.